Listed below are T cell receptor beta chains from one sample, sequenced in a study of blood T cell repertoires in COVID-19. Sequenced by immunoSEQ multiplex PCR; TCRdb stores in-frame clones only, minus some. Found here are roughly 700,000 clones, approximately 90% of them singletons; the top ten hold roughly 0.25%. Sequencing was done on a sample of peripheral blood. Every receptor here comes from a woman under 30 with acute or convalescent COVID-19. Both conserved end residues are part of each CDR3.

V	J	CDR3
TRBV3-1/TRBV3-2	TRBJ1-1	CASSQPDTNTEAFF
TRBV19	TRBJ1-5	CASSTGEHQPQHF
TRBV7-9	TRBJ2-2	CASSPGGGRTGELFF
TRBV6-5	TRBJ1-3	CASSLVRSSGNTIYF
TRBV30	TRBJ1-1	CAWSATGTLNTEAFF
TRBV7-9	TRBJ2-2	CASSLVGTGIGELFF
TRBV30	TRBJ1-6	CAWGQQGNSPLHF
TRBV6-5	TRBJ2-2	CASTESSGATGELFF
TRBV6-6	TRBJ1-5	CASETPGGSNQPQHF
TRBV7-9	TRBJ1-4	CASSFGQGEYEKLFF
TRBV6-5	TRBJ1-2	CASSYRVHDGYTF